The subject of this entry is one T cell receptor beta chain. No antigen is known for it. This entry belongs to a study of graft-versus-host responses after intestinal transplantation. Study-level information: Each patient got anti-thymocyte globulin induction, then tacrolimus and steroids for approximately three years. Whole-study results and caveats: An association linked early post-transplant HvG declines with peak circulating GvH clone levels. GvH clones occurred in recipient marrow; some first appeared in ileum or blood.

CDR3 length equals 17 residues. CDR1 and CDR2 (germline): MGHRA, YSYEKL. Trimming cost V 0 bases and J 6 bases; bases outside gene matches: 10. Some clones are missing from TCRdb's copy, which holds only in-frame ones; the method was immunoSEQ multiplex PCR. The data hold about 70,000 clones, with 84% observed a single time. The input for sequencing was unstimulated CD4+ T cells sorted from spleen or lymph node cells, taken before transplant. The sequence derives from a human donor who was the organ donor for an intestinal transplant. The J gene is TRBJ2-2, the V gene TRBV4-1, with TRBD2 matching 7 bases. The CDR3 loop reads CASSQDMGGSWSGELFF. DNA for the CDR3: TGCGCCAGCAGCCAAGATATGGGGGGGAGTTGGTCCGGGGAGCTGTTTTTT.